Following are 6 T cell receptor beta chains from one sample sequenced in a study of CD8+ T cells in alopecia areata. Sequencing relied on a cDNA template that was reverse transcribed from extracted RNA. Profiling relied on immunoSEQ multiplex PCR, and the TCRdb table lists in-frame clones only, not all of them. This sample has approximately 200,000 clones, with approximately 47% found just once. The treatment here: oral pan-JAK inhibitor, 5-10 mg twice daily. The sample was CD4+ T cells sorted from blood, taken at roughly week 36, from a patient treated with tofacitinib. These receptors were collected from a human donor with alopecia areata.

CDR3 protein: CASSYSRPSSYNEQFF. Written as DNA, the CDR3 is TGTGCCAGCAGTTACTCGAGGCCGAGCTCCTACAATGAGCAGTTCTTC. The V call is TRBV6-5, the J call TRBJ2-1, with unresolved D. CDR3 length: 16 residues. CDR1 MNHEY and CDR2 SVGAGI come from the germline V gene. V was cut by 0 bases and J by 0 bases, with 9 bases left in between.

The chain carries TRBV14 and TRBJ1-2, with D unclear. The CDR3 spans 13 residues. V was trimmed by 1 base and J by 5 bases, leaving 8 bases between them. Per the germline V gene, CDR1 is SGHDN and CDR2 is FVKESK. The CDR3 nucleotides read TGTGCCAGCAGCCAAGTGTTATTATATGGCTACACCTTC. As protein: CASSQVLLYGYTF.

The rearrangement uses TRBV5-1 and TRBJ2-7; D could derive from TRBD1 or TRBD2 (5 bases each). The CDR3 is 15 amino acids. Between the trimmed V and J ends, which lost 1 base and 5 bases, there was a span of 16 bases. Germline loops: CDR1 SGHRS, CDR2 YFSETQ. CDR3 bases: TGCGCCAGCAGCTTGCGGGGACCAGGCGTCCACGAGCAGTACTTC. This translates into CASSLRGPGVHEQYF.

The chain has TRBV27 and TRBJ2-1; D is perhaps TRBD1 (5 bases). V was cut by 6 bases and J by 9 bases, with 15 bases left in between. Germline CDR1 reads MNHEY; CDR2 reads SMNVEV (reference sequence). The CDR3 loop spans 13 amino acids. The CDR3 sequence: CASRATGSTEQFF. The CDR3 DNA is TGTGCCAGCAGGGCCACAGGCAGTACTGAGCAGTTCTTC.

The rearrangement joins TRBV27 to TRBJ2-4, with TRBD1 matching over 9 bases. Germline V gene sequence: CDR1 MNHEY, CDR2 SMNVEV (reference sequence). V gave up 5 bases and J gave up 9 bases; unmatched junction bases: 2. The CDR3 loop spans 12 amino acids. CDR3 loop: CASSGTGTIQYF. The CDR3 DNA sequence: TGTGCCAGCAGTGGGACAGGGACCATTCAGTACTTC.

The gene calls are TRBV29-1 and TRBJ2-2; D call uncertain. The CDR3 consists of 11 residues. Trimming stripped 7 bases from V and 2 bases from J, with 5 bases between. The V gene's germline CDR1 is SQVTM and CDR2 ANQGSEA. The CDR3 sequence is CSGTNTGELFF. CDR3 DNA: TGCAGCGGTACCAACACCGGGGAGCTGTTTTTT.